Presented here are 21 T cell receptor beta chains from one specimen sequenced in a study of CD8 T cells in ankylosing spondylitis. Study observations and caveats: A TCR beta motif made of fewer than ten highly homologous variants seemed typical of ankylosing spondylitis blood.

TCRdb recomputed calls from the 5' RACE reads with MiXCR, one row per CDR3 protein. The data contain a few hundred thousand distinct CDR3 sequences, 9.5% to 15% of them singletons. Their cognate antigens are unknown. Source material: blood, either unsorted or a sorted T cell fraction (not recorded which). These receptors all stem from a male donor with ankylosing spondylitis.

This clonotype has a handful of counts. The chain combines TRBV4-2 with TRBJ2-3; no reliable D call. Between the trimmed V and J ends, which lost 0 bases and 0 bases, there was a span of 10 bases. Germline lookup yields CDR1 LGHNA and CDR2 YNFKEQ. The length of the CDR3 is 16 residues. CDR3 nucleotides: TGTGCCAGCAGCCAAGATCTTGACGGTAGCACAGATACGCAGTATTTT. Amino acid sequence: CASSQDLDGSTDTQYF.

In this sample, this clonotype turned up many times. A read error may account for a junction end that differs from germline. V gene TRBV20-1 combines with J gene TRBJ2-1; the match to TRBD2 covers 10 bases. Germline V gene lookup returns CDR1 DFQATT and CDR2 SNEGSKA (reference sequence). The CDR3 is 14 amino acids. The CDR3 loop reads CSARETSGINKQFF. CDR3 sequence (DNA): TGCAGTGCTAGAGAAACTAGCGGGATCAATAAGCAGTTCTTC.

In this sample, this clonotype turned up a few times. The V gene is TRBV3-1, the J gene TRBJ2-5; possibly TRBD1 for D (6 bases). V was pared by 7 bases and J by 1 base, with 13 bases between. The CDR3 runs 14 residues. Germline CDR1 LGHDT, CDR2 YNNKEL (reference sequence). The CDR3 here is CASNDQGIQETQYF. In nucleotides, the CDR3 is TGTGCCAGCAACGATCAGGGGATCCAAGAGACCCAGTACTTC.

This clonotype was counted a few times. The V and J genes are TRBV24-1 and TRBJ1-1; no reliable D call. The CDR3 is made up of 13 amino acids. V gave up 6 bases and J gave up 4 bases, with 11 bases separating them. Germline CDR1 and CDR2: KGHDR and SFDVKD. DNA for the CDR3: TGTGCCACCAGTCGGGGTCCTAGCACTGAAGCTTTCTTT. Protein product: CATSRGPSTEAFF.

This clonotype has just a few counts. The chain has TRBV23-1 and TRBJ2-2; D gene unclear. TRBV23-1 is labeled an ORF, and its function is uncertain. CDR3 size: 15 residues. The V and J ends lost 3 bases and 0 bases respectively, with 8 bases between them. The CDR3 DNA reads TGCGCCAGCAGTCACTCACATTCGAACACCGGGGAGCTGTTTTTT. Its translation: CASSHSHSNTGELFF.

The chain recombines TRBV27 with TRBJ2-2; no definite D call. The CDR3 spans 16 residues. CDR1 is MNHEY and CDR2 is SMNVEV in the germline V gene (reference sequence). Trimming cost V 2 bases and J 0 bases, with 10 bases left between them. DNA of the CDR3: TGTGCCAGCAGTTTACGAACACCTGCGAACACCGGGGAGCTGTTTTTT. Its translation is CASSLRTPANTGELFF.

V and J are TRBV11-2 and TRBJ2-5; 11 bases align to TRBD2. CDR1 SGHAT and CDR2 FQNNGV come from the germline V gene. Germline trimming cut 4 bases from V and 4 bases from J; bases unmatched to any gene: 14. The CDR3 spans 18 residues. The CDR3 reads CASSSPLTSGKRAETQYF. DNA of the CDR3: TGTGCCAGCAGCTCACCACTGACTAGCGGGAAAAGGGCAGAGACCCAGTACTTC. The variable domain in full, completed from reference TRBV11-2 and TRBJ2-5, reads EAGVAQSPRYKIIEKRQSVAFWCNPISGHATLYWYQQILGQGPKLLIQFQNNGVVDDSQLPKDRFSAERLKGVDSTLKIQPAKLEDSAVYLCASSSPLTSGKRAETQYFGPGTRLLVL.

This clonotype was observed many times. This chain uses TRBV5-1 with TRBJ2-4; D is possibly TRBD2 (6 bases). Germline V lookup: CDR1 SGHRS, CDR2 YFSETQ. CDR3 length: 16 residues. Trimming took off 4 bases at V and 0 bases at J, with 14 bases between the two ends. The CDR3, as DNA: TGCGCCAGCAGCCCCGCCGGGGGTAGAGCCAAAAACATTCAGTACTTC. It specifies CASSPAGGRAKNIQYF. Together with reference TRBV5-1 and TRBJ2-4, the CDR3 gives the full variable domain: KAGVTQTPRYLIKTRGQQVTLSCSPISGHRSVSWYQQTPGQGLQFLFEYFSETQRNKGNFPGRFSGRQFSNSRSEMNVSTLELGDSALYLCASSPAGGRAKNIQYFGAGTRLSVL.

This clonotype was recorded at least ten times. The chain links TRBV20-1 to TRBJ1-1; tentative D call: TRBD1 (5 bases). CDR1 DFQATT and CDR2 SNEGSKA come from the germline V gene (reference sequence). Deletions cut 3 bases from V and 1 base from J, with 9 bases between. The CDR3 sequence is 13 residues long. In nucleotides, the CDR3 is TGCAGTGCTAGCCCGGGGGGGAACACTGAAGCTTTCTTT. This sequence encodes CSASPGGNTEAFF.

CDR3: CASSYPGNNQPQHF. CDR3 nucleotide sequence: TGTGCCAGCAGTTACCCAGGTAACAATCAGCCCCAGCATTTT. The genes are TRBV6-5 and TRBJ1-5; D is ambiguous. The CDR3 runs 14 residues. Trimming took 2 bases from V and 3 from J, leaving 8 bases between them. The germline CDR1 and CDR2 sequences are MNHEY and SVGAGI.

This clonotype was found a few times. The chain couples TRBV2 to TRBJ2-1; a weak D match, TRBD1 (5 bases). Deletions cut 4 bases from V and 8 bases from J, with 18 bases between. Germline V gene data show CDR1 as SNHLY and CDR2 as FYNNEI. The CDR3 has 15 amino acids. The CDR3 spells CASSGQLDKLDEQFF. In nucleotides, the CDR3 is TGTGCCAGCAGTGGACAGCTGGACAAATTGGATGAGCAGTTCTTC.

V is TRBV9 and J is TRBJ1-1, with D possibly matching TRBD1 (5 bases). Germline assignment: CDR1 SGDLS and CDR2 YYNGEE. The CDR3 is 15 amino acids. V lost 0 bases to trimming and J lost 0 bases, with 9 bases between them. CDR3 coding DNA: TGTGCCAGCAGCGTAGAGCAGGGATTGAACACTGAAGCTTTCTTT. Translated: CASSVEQGLNTEAFF.

This clonotype was found a few times. The CDR3 reads CASSLWSVSNEQFF. CDR3 nucleotide sequence: TGTGCCAGCAGTTTATGGTCGGTTTCCAATGAGCAGTTCTTC. The chain has TRBV12-3 or TRBV12-4 and TRBJ2-1; D unresolved. The CDR3 spans 14 residues. Deletions cut 2 bases from V and 6 bases from J, with 11 bases between.

Ten or more counts support this clonotype. A junction boundary mismatches the germline segment, possibly from a read error. The rearrangement joins TRBV12-3 or TRBV12-4 to TRBJ2-3; unclear D gene. The CDR3 runs 13 residues. CDR3 coding DNA: TGCGCCAGCAGCTTGACTAGCACAGATACGCAGTATTTT. Its protein is CASSLTSTDTQYF.

This clonotype occurred a few times. V gene TRBV24-1 combines with J gene TRBJ2-5; the match to TRBD2 covers 7 bases. The CDR3 is 13 residues long. J gave up 3 bases and V 11 bases, and 8 bases lay outside the gene matches. Per the germline V gene, CDR1 is KGHDR and CDR2 is SFDVKD. This CDR3 is CASRAGTEETQYF. The CDR3 region has the DNA TGTGCCAGCAGAGCGGGGACCGAAGAGACCCAGTACTTC.

The genes are TRBV7-9 and TRBJ1-2, with no clear D. This CDR3 comprises 14 residues. The V gene lost 1 base and the J gene lost 5 bases, with 11 bases spanning the gap. CDR1 SEHNR and CDR2 FQNEAQ come from the germline V gene (reference sequence). DNA for the CDR3: TGTGCCAGCAGCTTAGATCCTTGGGAATATGGCTACACCTTC. Protein product: CASSLDPWEYGYTF.

In this sample, this clonotype turned up a few times. The chain combines TRBV4-2 with TRBJ2-3; tentative D call: TRBD2 (5 bases). The CDR3 is 18 residues long. V lost 4 bases, J lost 0 bases, and 20 bases lay in between. CDR1 and CDR2 (germline): LGHNA, YNFKEQ. This chain's CDR3 is CASSRGSVAGLSTDTQYF. CDR3 DNA: TGTGCCAGCAGCCGAGGAAGCGTCGCGGGTTTAAGCACAGATACGCAGTATTTT.

The sample holds a few counts of this clonotype. This may stem from a read error, because a much larger clone lies one nucleotide away. This chain joins TRBV20-1 and TRBJ2-1; 7 positions agree with TRBD2. There are 17 residues in the CDR3. CDR1 is DFQATT, CDR2 SNEGSKA, per germline (reference sequence). As DNA, the CDR3 is TGCTGTGCTAGAGTCGCCGATGGGGCTAGCGGTTACAATGAGCAGTTCTTC. Its translation is CCARVADGASGYNEQFF.

This clonotype was counted between two and nine times. The V call is TRBV29-1, the J call TRBJ2-2; TRBD2 aligns across 8 bases. The CDR3 spans 14 residues. The V segment lost 6 bases and the J segment 6 bases; nucleotides outside the gene matches: 9. CDR1 is SQVTM and CDR2 is ANQGSEA in the germline V gene. CDR3 DNA: TGCAGCGTGGTAGCGGGATCGTATTCCGGGGAGCTGTTTTTT. As protein: CSVVAGSYSGELFF.

This clonotype has a handful of counts. The genes are TRBV12-3 or TRBV12-4 and TRBJ2-2, with TRBD1 matching over 9 bases. The CDR3 extends over 14 amino acids. After removal of 7 bases from V and 5 bases from J, the junction contained 5 bases not matched to a gene. CDR3 DNA: TGTGCCAGCAATAACAGGGGGCAGACCGGGGAGCTGTTTTTT. Translated, it gives CASNNRGQTGELFF.

V and J are TRBV20-1 and TRBJ2-2; D may be TRBD1 or TRBD2 (5 bases each). The CDR3 extends over 15 amino acids. Trimming took 1 base from V and 8 from J, leaving 17 bases between them. CDR1 and CDR2 (germline): DFQATT, SNEGSKA (reference sequence). Here the CDR3 reads CSARARDPAGGELFF. The CDR3 DNA is TGCAGTGCTAGAGCCCGGGACCCTGCAGGGGGGGAGCTGTTTTTT.